This TCR beta chain was sequenced in a study of shared clonotypes between healthy human individuals. General study results and limits: Generation of non-shared clonotypes was less probable than generation of clonotypes shared by all four donors.

Terminally differentiated effector memory CD45RA+ cells were excluded from the naive CD8 cells, which were CD45RO-negative and positively selected for CCR7. Notes on this clone: As yet, its antigen is unknown.

Germline V gene sequence: CDR1 SSHAT, CDR2 FNYEAQ (reference sequence). This CDR3 comprises 13 residues. Profiling relied on immunoSEQ multiplex PCR, and the TCRdb table lists in-frame clones only, not all of them. The sample gives 800,000 or so clones, roughly 96% of which show up once; less than 0.25% is in the top ten. The receptor's source is a man younger than 45 in good health. The source material was naive CD8+ T cells sorted from blood. The chain couples TRBV7-7 to TRBJ2-5; D is possibly TRBD1 or TRBD2 (5 bases each). The CDR3 DNA reads as TGTGCTAGCGCCTTAGGGCGACAGGAGACCCAGTACTTC. Its protein product is CASALGRQETQYF.